The clone carrying this TCR beta chain was found a few times. CDR1 is MDHEN and CDR2 is SYDVKM in the germline V gene. Trimming cost V 3 bases and J 2 bases, with 8 bases left between them. The CDR3 is 14 residues long. Each CDR3 protein gets one entry after TCRdb re-called the 5' RACE reads with MiXCR. Here the sample spans 250,000 or so distinct CDR3 sequences, 6% to 8% being singletons. This record belongs to a study of identical twins. The same sample was also studied in work on yellow fever vaccine responses in identical twins.

V gene TRBV28 combines with J gene TRBJ2-1; possibly TRBD1 for D (6 bases). The sequence came from a woman in her late teens or twenties in good health. Sequenced input: CD8+ T cells sorted from blood. Here the CDR3 reads CASSLQGTYNEQFF. The CDR3 DNA reads as TGTGCCAGCAGTTTGCAGGGGACCTACAATGAGCAGTTCTTC. Looking up the rest from reference TRBV28 and TRBJ2-1 gives the full variable domain: DVKVTQSSRYLVKRTGEKVFLECVQDMDHENMFWYRQDPGLGLRLIYFSYDVKMKEKGDIPEGYSVSREKKERFSLILESASTNQTSMYLCASSLQGTYNEQFFGPGTRLTVL.